These 5 T cell receptor beta chains share one sample of origin, sequenced in a study of T-cell memory formation after mild COVID-19. TCRdb processed the 5' RACE reads anew with MiXCR; each CDR3 protein has one entry. The sample lists 110,000 or so distinct CDR3 sequences, 22% seen once, with approximately 40% in the top ten. Sequenced input: PBMCs or a T cell subset sorted from them (not recorded which). Receptors were obtained from a man between 18 and 35 years old who had mild COVID-19 (a few samples of this study predate the infection). Cell type and time point are not known.

There are a few counts of this clonotype. The rearrangement joins TRBV12-3 or TRBV12-4 to TRBJ1-4, with D maybe TRBD1 (6 bases). The V and J ends lost 6 bases and 3 bases respectively, with 14 bases between them. The CDR3 loop spans 15 amino acids. CDR3 nucleotides: TGTGCCAGCAGCCTCGGACAGCTCCCTAATGAAAAACTGTTTTTT. Its translation is CASSLGQLPNEKLFF.

The rearrangement uses TRBV27 and TRBJ2-7; TRBD1 is a possible D gene (6 bases). Germline lookup yields CDR1 MNHEY and CDR2 SMNVEV (reference sequence). The ends were cut back, 4 bases at V and 7 bases at J, with 20 bases in the middle. The CDR3 covers 15 residues. CDR3 DNA sequence: TGTGCCAGCAGTTCGACAGGCTCGGCGGTTGGAGAGCAGTACTTC. This encodes CASSSTGSAVGEQYF.

The V gene is TRBV7-3, the J gene TRBJ1-2; 9 nucleotides align to TRBD1. The V segment lost 2 bases and the J segment 4 bases; nucleotides outside the gene matches: 8. The length of the CDR3 is 16 residues. The germline gives CDR1 SGHTA, CDR2 FQGTGA. The CDR3 reads CASSLWGGDRAYGYTF. The CDR3, as DNA: TGTGCCAGCAGCTTATGGGGCGGGGACAGGGCCTATGGCTACACCTTC.

This clonotype was seen a few times. The rearrangement joins TRBV7-9 to TRBJ2-5; D is undetermined. CDR3 length: 14 amino acids. Trimming pared 5 bases from V and 4 bases from J, leaving 14 bases between. The V gene's germline CDR1 is SEHNR and CDR2 FQNEAQ (reference sequence). The CDR3 coding sequence is TGTGCCAGCAGCCCAGGTGAGAGAAGAGAGACCCAGTACTTC. It is translated as CASSPGERRETQYF.

Only a few counts were recorded for this clonotype. The genes are TRBV10-2 and TRBJ2-7, with D unclear. V was pared by 1 base and J by 4 bases, with 2 bases between. Germline loops: CDR1 WSHSY, CDR2 SAAADI. This CDR3 has 11 amino acids. The CDR3 region has the DNA TGCGCCAGCAGTGAGTTATACGAGCAGTACGTC. It encodes CASSELYEQYV.